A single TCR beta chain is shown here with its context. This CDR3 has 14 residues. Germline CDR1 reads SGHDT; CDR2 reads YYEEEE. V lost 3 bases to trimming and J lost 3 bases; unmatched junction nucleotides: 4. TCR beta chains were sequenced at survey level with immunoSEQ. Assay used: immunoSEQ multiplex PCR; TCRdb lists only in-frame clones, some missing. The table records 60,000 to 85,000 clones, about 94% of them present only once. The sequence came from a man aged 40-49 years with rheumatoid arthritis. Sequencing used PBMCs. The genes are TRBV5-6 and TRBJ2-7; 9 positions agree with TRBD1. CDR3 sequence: CASSWDRVGYEQYF. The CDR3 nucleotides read TGTGCCAGCAGCTGGGACAGGGTGGGCTACGAGCAGTACTTC.